This T cell receptor beta chain was found in a study of cytomegalovirus exposure and HLA in healthy donors. Whole-study findings and limits: Prior analysis indicated that the majority of TCR beta V segments exhibited productivity approximately 90% or approximately 30% of the time. The number of N-insertions in an Asian-associated ancestry cluster was reportedly below the 666-donor mean in a later analysis.

With 60 Vbeta and 13 Jbeta primers, the PCR was carried out. Produced via immunoSEQ multiplex PCR; TCRdb's table is partial and in-frame only. The sample includes about 120,000 clones, roughly 79% of them seen just once. This cohort consisted of healthy bone marrow donors. As to this clone: Antigen unknown. The sample contains more than one DNA sequence encoding this CDR3.

Sequenced sample: PBMCs. The sequence was collected from a woman in her 30s in good health and CMV-seronegative.

CDR3 nucleotide sequence: TGTGCCAGCAGTCCCGGGACTAGCGGGAGTTCCGAGCAGTACTTC. Its translation is CASSPGTSGSSEQYF. The rearrangement uses TRBV27 and TRBJ2-7, with 14 nucleotides matching TRBD2. Germline CDR1 and CDR2: MNHEY and SMNVEV (reference sequence). The CDR3 consists of 15 residues. V shed 5 bases, J shed 6 bases, and the junction held 6 bases outside the gene matches.